The 14 T cell receptor beta chains in this list originate from one sample, sequenced in a study of T cell repertoires in ileal Crohn's disease. Here immunoSEQ multiplex PCR was the method, and the copy in TCRdb shows in-frame clones only, minus some. The sample contains about 8,200 clones, roughly 80% of which appear only once. The sample consisted of ileal tissue. The receptors originated from an adult with Crohn's disease.

This clone was picked up a small number of times. The chain is built from TRBV9 and TRBJ1-1; 7 positions agree with TRBD1. The CDR3 loop spans 13 amino acids. The V gene's germline CDR1 is SGDLS and CDR2 YYNGEE. J lost 1 base, V lost 6 bases, and 3 bases had no gene match. CDR3: CASKDRENTEAFF. DNA for the CDR3: TGTGCCAGCAAAGACAGGGAGAACACTGAAGCTTTCTTT.

This clone came up once. The CDR3 loop reads CASSEWGVLFYGYTF. DNA for the CDR3: TGTGCCAGCAGTGAATGGGGGGTATTATTCTATGGCTACACCTTC. The rearrangement uses TRBV25-1 and TRBJ1-2; perhaps TRBD1 as D (5 bases). Deletions cut 1 base from V and 4 bases from J, with 13 bases between. The CDR3 loop spans 15 amino acids. CDR1 is MGHDK, CDR2 SYGVNS, per germline.

The rearrangement joins TRBV30 to TRBJ1-5; maybe TRBD1 (5 bases). This CDR3 spans 13 amino acids. Germline V CDR1 and CDR2: GTSNPN, SVGIG (reference sequence). With 3 bases removed from V and 6 bases from J, the gap between germline ends came to 12 bases. CDR3 region: CAWSRGITQPQHF. The DNA of the CDR3 is TGTGCCTGGAGCCGGGGGATCACTCAGCCCCAGCATTTT.

This clone was detected only a few times. This rearrangement joins TRBV7-2 to TRBJ2-1; D is uncertain. The V and J ends lost 5 bases and 4 bases respectively, with 9 bases between them. There are 13 residues in the CDR3. Germline V CDR1 and CDR2: SGHTA, FQGNSA. CDR3 protein: CASSPTAYNEQFF. CDR3 nucleotides: TGTGCCAGCAGCCCGACTGCTTACAATGAGCAGTTCTTC.

This chain connects TRBV25-1 to TRBJ1-1; 8 positions agree with TRBD1. In germline, CDR1 is MGHDK, CDR2 SYGVNS. V lost 5 bases, J lost 1 base, and 3 bases stayed unmatched. CDR3 length: 14 amino acids. CDR3 region: CASSSQGANTEAFF. For the CDR3, the DNA is TGTGCCAGCAGTTCTCAGGGGGCGAACACTGAAGCTTTCTTT. The variable domain in full, with the rest retrieved from reference TRBV25-1 and TRBJ1-1, is EADIYQTPRYLVIGTGKKITLECSQTMGHDKMYWYQQDPGMELHLIHYSYGVNSTEKGDLSSESTVSRIRTEHFPLTLESARPSHTSQYLCASSSQGANTEAFFGQGTRLTVV.

The chain joins TRBV5-6 to TRBJ2-4; TRBD2 is a possible D gene (5 bases). Germline-derived CDR1 and CDR2 are SGHDT and YYEEEE. This CDR3 has 14 amino acids. Trimming stripped 4 bases from V and 2 bases from J, with 10 bases between. The CDR3 sequence: CASSKVGTKNIQYF. CDR3 nucleotides: TGTGCCAGCAGCAAAGTCGGGACCAAAAACATTCAGTACTTC.

This clone is a singleton in its sample. CDR3 sequence: CAWSAQGETPLHF. In nucleotides, the CDR3 is TGTGCCTGGAGTGCCCAGGGGGAGACACCCCTCCACTTT. The chain combines TRBV30 with TRBJ1-6; 7 nucleotides agree with TRBD1. The ends lost 1 base at V and 11 bases at J; junction bases unmatched: 5. The germline V gene has CDR1 GTSNPN and CDR2 SVGIG (reference sequence). The CDR3 extends over 13 amino acids.

This chain connects TRBV6-6 to TRBJ2-3; weak D call: TRBD2 (6 bases). V was shortened by 2 bases and J by 2 bases, with 14 bases between the two germline ends. The CDR3 runs to 16 residues. Germline values: CDR1 MNHNY, CDR2 SVGAGI (reference sequence). CDR3 coding DNA: TGTGCCAGCAGTTACGGGGACTCCTACTACACAGATACGCAGTATTTT. Its translation is CASSYGDSYYTDTQYF.

This chain connects TRBV5-6 to TRBJ2-3; D remains unclear. V dropped 1 base and J dropped 5 bases, with 5 bases sitting between them. Per the germline V gene, CDR1 is SGHDT and CDR2 is YYEEEE. The CDR3 extends over 12 amino acids. The CDR3 DNA reads as TGTGCCAGCAGCTTGAGCCAAGATACGCAGTATTTT. It translates to CASSLSQDTQYF.

The rearrangement uses TRBV19 and TRBJ1-6; TRBD1 might be the D (6 bases). The germline V and J ends were trimmed by 3 bases and 7 bases, with 16 bases remaining between them. The CDR3 has 16 residues. CDR1 LNHDA and CDR2 SQIVND come from the germline V gene (reference sequence). CDR3 sequence: CASSMALQGWNSPLHF. Written as DNA, the CDR3 is TGTGCCAGTAGTATGGCCCTGCAGGGGTGGAATTCACCCCTCCACTTT.

The rearrangement joins TRBV12-2 to TRBJ2-1; the table's D call of TRBD2 was not tested on the DNA. TRBV12-2 is a pseudogene locus. The CDR3 is 14 amino acids. For the CDR3, the DNA is TGTGCAAGTCGCCGTAGCCCGAATAACAATGAGCAGTTCTTC. It specifies CASRRSPNNNEQFF.

By share, this clone ranks as medium-sized. The chain joins TRBV18 to TRBJ1-1, with D possibly being TRBD1 (6 bases). V was trimmed by 6 bases and J by 1 base, leaving 15 bases between them. The CDR3 totals 15 residues. Germline CDR1 KGHSH, CDR2 LQKENI. This CDR3 reads CASSVSQGQNTEAFF. DNA of the CDR3: TGTGCCAGCTCCGTTTCTCAGGGGCAGAACACTGAAGCTTTCTTT. The full variable domain, rest sourced from reference TRBV18 and TRBJ1-1, is NAGVMQNPRHLVRRRGQEARLRCSPMKGHSHVYWYRQLPEEGLKFMVYLQKENIIDESGMPKERFSAEFPKEGPSILRIQQVVRGDSAAYFCASSVSQGQNTEAFFGQGTRLTVV.

The V gene is TRBV15, the J gene TRBJ2-1, with TRBD2 as a possible D gene (5 bases). CDR1 and CDR2 (germline): LNHNV, YYDKDF (reference sequence). The V and J ends lost 0 bases and 1 base respectively, with 10 bases between them. CDR3 length equals 16 residues. The DNA for the CDR3 is TGTGCCACCAGCAGAGATATCGGGGTGTCCTACAATGAGCAGTTCTTC. Protein: CATSRDIGVSYNEQFF.

This chain's CDR3 is CASSSRTGQGTDTQYF. The CDR3 nucleotides are TGTGCCAGCAGCTCCCGGACAGGGCAGGGCACAGATACGCAGTATTTT. The chain couples TRBV7-2 to TRBJ2-3, with 8 positions matching TRBD1. The CDR3 loop spans 16 amino acids. Germline assignment: CDR1 SGHTA and CDR2 FQGNSA. V shed 4 bases and J 1 base; nucleotides not matched to a gene: 7.